The clone carrying this TCR beta chain was detected only once. Antigen specificity is unknown. The junction shows a germline mismatch at one end, possibly a read error. This entry belongs to a study of early T cells in non-severe SARS-CoV-2 infection. On the study more broadly: Chains stayed unpaired after sequencing of bulk RNA from unsorted whole blood. Study results and limitations: Comparison of clonotypes with VDJdb favored anti-spike CD8 responses while missing private and CD4 specificities.

Unique molecular identifiers tagged individual cDNA molecules. TCRdb re-called the 5' RACE reads with MiXCR, one entry per CDR3 protein. Of roughly 34,000 distinct CDR3 sequences listed, 7.1% are singletons. Sequences were derived from whole blood, sampled at baseline. This receptor was taken from an adult who was a healthcare worker with PCR-confirmed SARS-CoV-2 infection or an uninfected control (not recorded which).

CDR3 DNA sequence: TGCAGCGTTGTGGTGGACAGGGGGTGGGTTGGGACTGAAGTTTTCTTT. Encoded protein: CSVVVDRGWVGTEVFF. V is TRBV29-1 and J is TRBJ1-1; 10 bases map to TRBD1. The V gene's germline CDR1 is SQVTM and CDR2 ANQGSEA. This CDR3 contains 16 residues.